Below, 26 T cell receptor beta chains from the same sample are listed, as sequenced in a study of shared clonotypes between healthy human individuals. Produced via immunoSEQ multiplex PCR; TCRdb's table is partial and in-frame only. The sample gives 850,000 to 1,200,000 clones, approximately 76% of which show up once; approximately 1.5% is in the top ten. Sequencing input: memory CD4+ T cells sorted from blood. Subset noted: CD45RA-negative fraction. These receptors were collected from a man younger than 35 in good health.

V and J are TRBV19 and TRBJ1-2; 7 nucleotides agree with TRBD1. Trimming removed 4 bases from V and 0 bases from J; junction bases left unmatched: 5. CDR1 and CDR2 (germline): LNHDA, SQIVND (reference sequence). The CDR3 is made up of 15 amino acids. The CDR3 DNA sequence: TGTGCCAGTAGTACCGGGGACAGATCTAACTATGGCTACACCTTC. Protein product: CASSTGDRSNYGYTF.

The rearrangement links TRBV13 to TRBJ2-3, with TRBD2 identical over 9 bases. Looked up from germline, CDR1 is PRHDT and CDR2 is FYEKMQ (reference sequence). This CDR3 comprises 16 residues. The V and J ends lost 2 bases and 3 bases, in that order; junction bases with no gene match: 6. CDR3 DNA sequence: TGTGCCAGCAGCTTAAAAGTGGCGGGGGGGACAGATACGCAGTATTTT. This gives the protein CASSLKVAGGTDTQYF.

This chain connects TRBV11-2 to TRBJ2-7, with TRBD2 identical over 10 bases. CDR3 length equals 13 residues. The V and J ends lost 6 bases and 6 bases, in that order; junction bases with no gene match: 5. CDR1 is SGHAT and CDR2 is FQNNGV in the germline V gene. The CDR3: CASRSAGGREQYF. The CDR3 region has the DNA TGTGCCAGCAGATCAGCGGGGGGGCGCGAGCAGTACTTC.

The chain has TRBV4-1 and TRBJ2-1; D remains unclear. There are 13 residues in the CDR3. Per germline, CDR1 MGHRA and CDR2 YSYEKL. V dropped 0 bases and J dropped 10 bases, with 10 bases sitting between them. Here the CDR3 reads CASSQEERSEQFF. CDR3 coding DNA: TGCGCCAGCAGCCAAGAGGAGCGATCGGAGCAGTTCTTC.

The gene calls are TRBV7-9 and TRBJ1-5; 8 bases map to TRBD1. With 5 bases clipped from V and 2 bases from J, the junction kept 11 bases outside the gene matches. Looked up from germline, CDR1 is SEHNR and CDR2 is FQNEAQ (reference sequence). The CDR3 has 17 residues. This CDR3 reads CASSGMTGARGNQPQHF. In DNA, the CDR3 is TGTGCCAGCAGCGGTATGACAGGGGCTCGAGGCAATCAGCCCCAGCATTTT. The full variable domain, rest sourced from reference TRBV7-9 and TRBJ1-5, is DTGVSQNPRHKITKRGQNVTFRCDPISEHNRLYWYRQTLGQGPEFLTYFQNEAQLEKSRLLSDRFSAERPKGSFSTLEIQRTEQGDSAMYLCASSGMTGARGNQPQHFGDGTRLSIL.

The table lists this clone with a few counts. The rearrangement joins TRBV4-3 to TRBJ1-6; possibly TRBD1 for D (5 bases). Trimming shortened V by 1 base and J by 11 bases, and 9 bases separated the two germline ends. The CDR3 length is 13 residues. Germline CDR1 is LGHNA and CDR2 is YSLEER. CDR3 amino acids: CASSQGGFPPLHF. The CDR3 nucleotides are TGCGCCAGCAGCCAAGGGGGGTTCCCACCCCTCCACTTT.

This chain connects TRBV2 to TRBJ2-5, with D maybe TRBD2 (6 bases). Germline CDR1 reads SNHLY; CDR2 reads FYNNEI. Trimming removed 5 bases at V and 0 bases at J, with 19 bases between. The CDR3 loop spans 17 amino acids. The CDR3 coding sequence is TGTGCCAGCAGTCGGGACTCCCAAAGAGGGTACCAAGAGACCCAGTACTTC. It yields the protein CASSRDSQRGYQETQYF.

Points on this clone: Given a much more abundant clone one base away, this may be a read error. The chain is built from TRBV7-3 and TRBJ1-1; 9 bases are shared with TRBD1. This CDR3 is built from 14 residues. Germline trimming cut 3 bases from V and 1 base from J; bases unmatched to any gene: 0. Germline assignment: CDR1 SGHTA and CDR2 FQGTGA. The CDR3 sequence is CASSLGQGNTEAFF. The CDR3 DNA reads as TGTGCCAGCAGCTTGGGACAGGGGAACACTGAAGCTTTCTTT.

The J gene is TRBJ2-5, the V gene TRBV4-3; 8 nucleotides match TRBD2. The CDR3 totals 16 residues. The junction had 12 bases not matched to a gene; V was cut back by 4 bases and J by 5 bases. CDR1 and CDR2 (germline): LGHNA, YSLEER. The CDR3, as DNA: TGCGCCAGCAGCCCCGGGCGGGGGGCAGCTCAGGAGACCCAGTACTTC. This codes for CASSPGRGAAQETQYF.

The V and J genes are TRBV18 and TRBJ1-1; D remains ambiguous. With 2 bases removed from V and 0 bases from J, the gap between germline ends came to 10 bases. Germline CDR1 reads KGHSH; CDR2 reads LQKENI. There are 15 residues in the CDR3. The CDR3 nucleotides read TGTGCCAGCTCACCATCCCAAGTAGTGAACACTGAAGCTTTCTTT. Its translation: CASSPSQVVNTEAFF.

The V and J genes are TRBV15 and TRBJ2-1; D could derive from TRBD1 or TRBD2 (5 bases each). Per the germline V gene, CDR1 is LNHNV and CDR2 is YYDKDF (reference sequence). The CDR3 is made up of 13 amino acids. The ends were cut back, 0 bases at V and 9 bases at J, with 9 bases in the middle. DNA of the CDR3: TGTGCCACCAGCAGAGATAGTGGGACTGAGCAGTTCTTC. Protein sequence: CATSRDSGTEQFF.

This clone has just one count. The genes are TRBV6-5 and TRBJ2-2; TRBD1 aligns across 7 bases. Unmatched junction bases numbered 4, after V lost 8 bases and J lost 1 base. CDR1 and CDR2 from the germline V gene are MNHEY and SVGAGI. The CDR3 is 14 residues long. CDR3 in DNA: TGTGCCAGCGGGAGACAGGGGAACACCGGGGAGCTGTTTTTT. This codes for CASGRQGNTGELFF.

The chain couples TRBV5-1 to TRBJ2-5; D is uncertain. CDR3 size: 15 residues. In germline, CDR1 is SGHRS, CDR2 YFSETQ. Trimming left V 6 bases short and J 1 base short, with 16 bases between. The CDR3 coding sequence is TGCGCCAGCAAGAGCAGTGAGACGCCCCAAGAGACCCAGTACTTC. As protein: CASKSSETPQETQYF. The full variable domain, completed using reference TRBV5-1 and TRBJ2-5, is KAGVTQTPRYLIKTRGQQVTLSCSPISGHRSVSWYQQTPGQGLQFLFEYFSETQRNKGNFPGRFSGRQFSNSRSEMNVSTLELGDSALYLCASKSSETPQETQYFGPGTRLLVL.

The gene calls are TRBV2 and TRBJ2-5; 11 nucleotides align to TRBD2. Trimming at V came to 4 bases and at J to 3 bases, leaving 4 bases not matched to a gene. CDR3 length: 15 residues. The germline CDR1 and CDR2 sequences are SNHLY and FYNNEI. DNA for the CDR3: TGTGCCAGCAGTGTAGCGGGGGGGAGGGAAGAGACCCAGTACTTC. Translated, it gives CASSVAGGREETQYF.

The chain employs TRBV19 and TRBJ1-5, with D tentatively TRBD1 (6 bases). Germline V CDR1 and CDR2: LNHDA, SQIVND (reference sequence). Trimming removed 4 bases at V and 2 bases at J, with 12 bases between. The CDR3 has 15 amino acids. The CDR3 DNA is TGTGCCAGTAGTAACCTAGGGGGGCGCAATCAGCCCCAGCATTTT. Protein: CASSNLGGRNQPQHF.

The chain is built from TRBV30 and TRBJ1-4; no clear D gene. CDR3 length: 15 amino acids. The germline V gene has CDR1 GTSNPN and CDR2 SVGIG (reference sequence). V was cut by 2 bases and J by 0 bases, with 10 bases left in between. The CDR3 reads CAWSRDTPTNEKLFF. CDR3 DNA sequence: TGTGCCTGGAGTCGCGACACTCCAACTAATGAAAAACTGTTTTTT.

As concerns this clone: It is likely a read error: a sequence one base away is far more abundant. This sequence joins TRBV7-8 and TRBJ2-5; tentative D call: TRBD2 (5 bases). V was pared by 3 bases and J by 8 bases, with 13 bases between. CDR3 length: 13 residues. Germline V gene lookup returns CDR1 SGHVS and CDR2 FQNEAQ. Here the CDR3 reads CASSFADLATQYF. The CDR3 nucleotides read TGTGCCAGCAGCTTTGCGGATCTAGCAACCCAGTACTTC. The full variable domain, rest sourced from reference TRBV7-8 and TRBJ2-5, is GAGVSQSPRYKVAKRGQDVALRCDPISGHVSLFWYQQALGQGPEFLTYFQNEAQLDKSGLPSDRFFAERPEGSVSTLKIQRTQQEDSAVYLCASSFADLATQYFGPGTRLLVL.

The chain is built from TRBV30 and TRBJ2-5, with 8 bases matching TRBD2. The V and J ends lost 3 bases and 5 bases, in that order; junction bases with no gene match: 5. CDR3 length: 13 residues. Looked up from germline, CDR1 is GTSNPN and CDR2 is SVGIG (reference sequence). The CDR3 DNA is TGTGCCTGGAGCGGGGGGGCAAGGGAGACCCAGTACTTC. Residues: CAWSGGARETQYF.

The chain carries TRBV4-3 and TRBJ2-7; 10 nucleotides agree with TRBD2. J was trimmed by 5 bases and V by 2 bases; bases with no gene match: 15. Germline-derived CDR1 and CDR2 are LGHNA and YSLEER. The CDR3 sequence is 18 residues long. The CDR3 region is CASSQRASGSGFPDEQYF. As DNA, the CDR3 is TGCGCCAGCAGCCAACGGGCTAGCGGGAGCGGGTTTCCTGACGAGCAGTACTTC.

The chain couples TRBV7-3 to TRBJ1-4, with D unclear. The length of the CDR3 is 12 residues. The ends were cut back, 4 bases at V and 8 bases at J, with 8 bases in the middle. Germline V gene lookup returns CDR1 SGHTA and CDR2 FQGTGA. The CDR3 loop is CASSSDREKLFF. DNA of the CDR3: TGTGCCAGCAGCTCTGACCGGGAAAAACTGTTTTTT. The whole variable domain, filled in from reference TRBV7-3 and TRBJ1-4, reads GAGVSQTPSNKVTEKGKYVELRCDPISGHTALYWYRQSLGQGPEFLIYFQGTGAADDSGLPNDRFFAVRPEGSVSTLKIQRTERGDSAVYLCASSSDREKLFFGSGTQLSVL.

The V and J genes are TRBV5-6 and TRBJ2-1; tentatively, D is TRBD1 (5 bases). The germline gives CDR1 SGHDT, CDR2 YYEEEE. The CDR3 has 15 amino acids. V was trimmed by 0 bases and J by 4 bases, leaving 11 bases between them. CDR3 region: CASSLVQGRYNEQFF. In DNA, the CDR3 is TGTGCCAGCAGCTTGGTCCAGGGTAGGTACAATGAGCAGTTCTTC.

The rearrangement uses TRBV5-4 and TRBJ2-5; no clear D. From germline, CDR1 is SGHNT and CDR2 YYREEE (reference sequence). The CDR3 sequence is 15 residues long. V lost 3 bases and J lost 6, with 18 bases in between. DNA of the CDR3: TGTGCCAGCAGCTCCGGACGAGGAGTGGCGAAGACCCAGTACTTC. Encoded protein: CASSSGRGVAKTQYF. Full variable domain (missing parts from reference TRBV5-4 and TRBJ2-5): ETGVTQSPTHLIKTRGQQVTLRCSSQSGHNTVSWYQQALGQGPQFIFQYYREEENGRGNFPPRFSGLQFPNYSSELNVNALELDDSALYLCASSSGRGVAKTQYFGPGTRLLVL.

The chain combines TRBV7-9 with TRBJ2-3; unclear D gene. V lost 2 bases, J lost 5 bases, and 5 bases lay in between. The CDR3 is made up of 12 amino acids. Germline lookup yields CDR1 SEHNR and CDR2 FQNEAQ (reference sequence). The CDR3 nucleotides read TGTGCCAGCAGCTTAATAAAAGATACGCAGTATTTT. This encodes CASSLIKDTQYF.

The rearrangement joins TRBV5-1 to TRBJ2-5, with TRBD1 matching 8 bases. The junction had 8 bases not matched to a gene; V was cut back by 4 bases and J by 3 bases. The CDR3 sequence is 15 residues long. Germline lookup yields CDR1 SGHRS and CDR2 YFSETQ. The CDR3 protein is CASSIFQGAKETQYF. In DNA, the CDR3 is TGCGCCAGCAGCATCTTCCAGGGGGCTAAAGAGACCCAGTACTTC.

This clone has just one count. CDR3 sequence reads: CASSYSTGNEKLFF. The CDR3 nucleotides are TGTGCCAGCAGTTACTCCACGGGTAATGAAAAACTGTTTTTT. V usage is TRBV6-5 and J usage is TRBJ1-4; the D is unclear. The CDR3 is 14 residues long. CDR1 is MNHEY and CDR2 is SVGAGI in the germline V gene. Trimming cost V 0 bases and J 4 bases, with 6 bases left between them.

The chain links TRBV11-3 to TRBJ2-1; no clear D. V was shortened by 1 base and J by 1 base, with 11 bases between the two germline ends. The CDR3 runs to 16 residues. CDR1 is SGHNT and CDR2 is YENEEA in the germline V gene. The CDR3 is CASSLGASESYNEQFF. The CDR3 nucleotides read TGTGCCAGCAGCTTAGGGGCTTCGGAATCCTACAATGAGCAGTTCTTC. Combining the CDR3 with reference TRBV11-3 and TRBJ2-1 gives the whole variable domain EAGVVQSPRYKIIEKKQPVAFWCNPISGHNTLYWYLQNLGQGPELLIRYENEEAVDDSQLPKDRFSAERLKGVDSTLKIQPAELGDSAVYLCASSLGASESYNEQFFGPGTRLTVL.